The 30 T cell receptor beta chains below were found in one sample sequenced in a study of blood T cell repertoires in COVID-19. Measured with immunoSEQ multiplex PCR; TCRdb has only the in-frame clones, and not every one. The data show about 250,000 clones, roughly four fifths seen once. The sample taken for sequencing was peripheral blood. All receptors come from a man of 80 years or more with acute or convalescent COVID-19.

The sample holds a few counts of this clone. V is TRBV12-5 and J is TRBJ2-1; 13 bases match TRBD2. Per the germline V gene, CDR1 is LGHNT and CDR2 is FRNRAP. The CDR3 runs 17 residues. V trimming: 3 bases; J trimming: 4 bases; junction bases outside the gene matches: 6. This chain's CDR3 is CASGLTPGLAGYNEQFF. CDR3 coding DNA: TGTGCTAGTGGTTTAACCCCGGGACTAGCGGGGTACAATGAGCAGTTCTTC.

The genes are TRBV24-1 and TRBJ2-1, with 13 bases that match TRBD2. The CDR3 consists of 16 residues. Germline trimming cut 3 bases from V and 6 bases from J; bases unmatched to any gene: 4. CDR1 is KGHDR and CDR2 is SFDVKD in the germline V gene. DNA of the CDR3: TGTGCCACCAGTGATCCGACTAGCGGGGGGCCCAATGAGCAGTTCTTC. Protein: CATSDPTSGGPNEQFF.

Only one count was recorded for this clone. The V gene is TRBV12-3 or TRBV12-4, the J gene TRBJ2-7, with 14 bases aligning to TRBD2. J was trimmed by 6 bases and V by 8 bases; bases with no gene match: 3. This CDR3 contains 13 residues. The CDR3 bases are TGTGCCAGCCGACTAGCGGGAGGGCCCGAGCAGTACTTC. Translation gives CASRLAGGPEQYF.

This clone was found once. The chain recombines TRBV7-3 with TRBJ2-3; 10 positions agree with TRBD2. The CDR3 spans 13 residues. V shed 6 bases and J 5 bases; nucleotides not matched to a gene: 2. Germline lookup yields CDR1 SGHTA and CDR2 FQGTGA. As DNA, the CDR3 is TGTGCCAGCAGAAGACTAGCGGGAGATACGCAGTATTTT. Translation gives CASRRLAGDTQYF.

This chain joins TRBV6-5 and TRBJ2-7; the match to TRBD1 covers 10 bases. Germline CDR1 reads MNHEY; CDR2 reads SVGAGI. The CDR3 consists of 15 residues. The ends lost 6 bases at V and 3 bases at J; junction bases unmatched: 8. CDR3: CASRVGQGGNYEQYF. The CDR3 DNA is TGTGCCAGCAGGGTCGGACAGGGGGGAAACTACGAGCAGTACTTC.

The chain is built from TRBV24-1 and TRBJ2-5, with 9 bases lining up with TRBD1. Germline-derived CDR1 and CDR2 are KGHDR and SFDVKD. This CDR3 has 15 residues. V shed 9 bases, J shed 5 bases, and the junction held 12 bases outside the gene matches. CDR3 residues: CATQPRDRVDETQYF. CDR3 nucleotide sequence: TGTGCCACCCAGCCAAGGGACAGGGTAGATGAGACCCAGTACTTC.

J is TRBJ1-1 and V is TRBV28; 7 bases align to TRBD1. The CDR3 loop spans 14 amino acids. The germline V gene encodes CDR1 MDHEN and CDR2 SYDVKM. V lost 7 bases and J lost 5; bases outside the gene matches: 10. In DNA, the CDR3 is TGTGCCAGCACTCTTACAGGGGCCGGGACTGAAGCTTTCTTT. Its protein product is CASTLTGAGTEAFF.

V is TRBV30 and J is TRBJ1-4, with a tentative D call TRBD1 (5 bases). CDR1 is GTSNPN, CDR2 SVGIG, per germline (reference sequence). CDR3 size: 13 residues. V shed 3 bases and J shed 10 bases, with 15 bases lying between them. The CDR3 protein is CAWRGDPGGKLFF. CDR3 coding DNA: TGTGCCTGGAGGGGGGACCCCGGGGGAAAACTGTTTTTT.

This clone was recorded only once. This chain links TRBV18 with TRBJ1-3, with 7 nucleotides matching TRBD1. This CDR3 has 13 amino acids. J lost 2 bases, V lost 8 bases, and 3 bases had no gene match. CDR1 and CDR2 from the germline V gene are KGHSH and LQKENI. The CDR3 nucleotides are TGTGCCAGCACGACAGGGCCTGGAAACACCATATATTTT. This sequence encodes CASTTGPGNTIYF.

The V call is TRBV23-1, the J call TRBJ1-4, with D maybe TRBD1 (5 bases). TRBV23-1 is known as an ORF, though its function is uncertain. V was pared by 3 bases and J by 6 bases, with 26 bases between. The CDR3 covers 19 residues. CDR3 coding DNA: TGCGCCAGCAGTCACTCCAATAAGGGGACTCCCCAAAGGGATGAAAAACTGTTTTTT. It encodes CASSHSNKGTPQRDEKLFF.

The V and J genes are TRBV7-3 and TRBJ2-1, with 7 bases matching TRBD2. The CDR3 consists of 15 residues. Germline CDR1 and CDR2: SGHTA and FQGTGA. V lost 5 bases and J lost 2; bases outside the gene matches: 6. The CDR3 sequence: CASSLLAGPYNEQFF. In DNA form, the CDR3 reads TGTGCCAGCAGCCTTTTAGCGGGTCCCTACAATGAGCAGTTCTTC.

The sample holds a few counts of this clone. The V gene is TRBV5-1, the J gene TRBJ2-2, with 8 bases lining up with TRBD1. The germline V gene has CDR1 SGHRS and CDR2 YFSETQ. The V gene end was trimmed by 4 bases and the J gene end by 1 base; junction bases not matched to a gene: 6. The CDR3 length is 16 residues. The chain's CDR3 is CASSLWTGRNTGELFF. DNA of the CDR3: TGCGCCAGCAGCCTGTGGACAGGGAGGAACACCGGGGAGCTGTTTTTT.

The V gene is TRBV18, the J gene TRBJ2-2; possible D gene TRBD1, 5 bases. The CDR3 sequence is 14 residues long. V was shortened by 0 bases and J by 5 bases, with 7 bases between the two germline ends. The germline V gene encodes CDR1 KGHSH and CDR2 LQKENI. The CDR3 spells CASSPPPGTGELFF. In DNA form, the CDR3 reads TGTGCCAGCTCACCACCGCCAGGGACCGGGGAGCTGTTTTTT. Looking up the rest from reference TRBV18 and TRBJ2-2 gives the full variable domain: NAGVMQNPRHLVRRRGQEARLRCSPMKGHSHVYWYRQLPEEGLKFMVYLQKENIIDESGMPKERFSAEFPKEGPSILRIQQVVRGDSAAYFCASSPPPGTGELFFGEGSRLTVL.

The chain is built from TRBV6-5 and TRBJ2-7; weak D call: TRBD1 (6 bases). Deletions cut 4 bases from V and 0 bases from J, with 13 bases between. The CDR3 has 15 residues. CDR1 is MNHEY, CDR2 SVGAGI, per germline. As DNA, the CDR3 is TGTGCCAGCAGTTCCCGACAGGCGGGCTCCTACGAGCAGTACTTC. It specifies CASSSRQAGSYEQYF.

V gene TRBV3-1 (or the pseudogene TRBV3-2) combines with J gene TRBJ1-3; D may be TRBD1 (6 bases). Trimming removed 0 bases from V and 2 bases from J, with 14 bases in between. The germline gives CDR1 LGHDT, CDR2 YNNKEL (reference sequence). The CDR3 runs to 17 residues. The CDR3 loop is CASSQDPRQAAGNTIYF. CDR3 sequence (DNA): TGTGCCAGCAGCCAAGACCCCCGACAGGCGGCTGGAAACACCATATATTTT.

This chain uses TRBV5-1 with TRBJ2-7, with TRBD2 matching over 7 bases. Per germline, CDR1 SGHRS and CDR2 YFSETQ. With 4 bases clipped from V and 7 bases from J, the junction kept 2 bases outside the gene matches. The CDR3 has 11 residues. Here the CDR3 reads CASSGRGEQYF. Written as DNA, the CDR3 is TGCGCCAGCAGCGGGAGGGGTGAGCAGTACTTC.

This chain links TRBV7-8 with TRBJ2-1; 12 nucleotides align to TRBD2. Germline-derived CDR1 and CDR2 are SGHVS and FQNEAQ. The CDR3 totals 17 residues. The V segment lost 4 bases and the J segment 7 bases; nucleotides outside the gene matches: 11. The DNA for the CDR3 is TGTGCCAGCAGCTCCCTGGGGGCTAGCGGGGGGGCGAATGAGCAGTTCTTC. This gives the protein CASSSLGASGGANEQFF.

V and J are TRBV2 and TRBJ2-3; perhaps TRBD1 as D (6 bases). Trimming took off 5 bases at V and 2 bases at J, with 14 bases between the two ends. The CDR3 is made up of 15 amino acids. Germline CDR1 SNHLY, CDR2 FYNNEI. For the CDR3, the DNA is TGTGCCAGCAGTCAACAGGGCAGCCTCACAGATACGCAGTATTTT. This gives the protein CASSQQGSLTDTQYF. Complete variable domain (other parts from reference TRBV2 and TRBJ2-3): EPEVTQTPSHQVTQMGQEVILRCVPISNHLYFYWYRQILGQKVEFLVSFYNNEISEKSEIFDDQFSVERPDGSNFTLKIRSTKLEDSAMYFCASSQQGSLTDTQYFGPGTRLTVL.

The genes are TRBV5-4 and TRBJ2-7; TRBD1 aligns across 7 bases. The CDR3 sequence is 15 residues long. V lost 2 bases and J lost 2; bases outside the gene matches: 7. Germline assignment: CDR1 SGHNT and CDR2 YYREEE (reference sequence). In DNA, the CDR3 is TGTGCCAGCAGCTTACCGGACAGGTCAGCCTACGAGCAGTACTTC. Its translation: CASSLPDRSAYEQYF. The whole variable domain, remainder taken from reference TRBV5-4 and TRBJ2-7, is ETGVTQSPTHLIKTRGQQVTLRCSSQSGHNTVSWYQQALGQGPQFIFQYYREEENGRGNFPPRFSGLQFPNYSSELNVNALELDDSALYLCASSLPDRSAYEQYFGPGTRLTVT.

CDR3 amino acids: CASSDLGGATNEKLFF. CDR3 coding DNA: TGTGCCAGCAGTGATCTGGGAGGGGCAACTAATGAAAAACTGTTTTTT. The rearrangement uses TRBV6-1 and TRBJ1-4; tentatively, D is TRBD1 (5 bases). From germline, CDR1 is MNHNS and CDR2 SASEGT. The CDR3 length is 16 residues. Trimming removed 3 bases from V and 0 bases from J, with 11 bases in between.

The chain couples TRBV2 to TRBJ2-3; TRBD1 agrees at 7 bases. Trimming removed 8 bases from V and 0 bases from J; junction bases left unmatched: 8. The CDR3 has 15 amino acids. CDR1 is SNHLY, CDR2 FYNNEI, per germline. The CDR3 DNA is TGTGCCAGCCGAGACAGGGATATTAGCACAGATACGCAGTATTTT. Translating it yields CASRDRDISTDTQYF.

This chain joins TRBV27 and TRBJ1-2, with D tentatively TRBD1 (6 bases). This CDR3 has 15 amino acids. Trimming took 9 bases from V and 4 from J, leaving 21 bases between them. Germline-derived CDR1 and CDR2 are MNHEY and SMNVEV (reference sequence). The CDR3, as DNA: TGTGCCAGTTCGAGGACTGGGGAAGGGGGCTATGGCTACACCTTC. This gives the protein CASSRTGEGGYGYTF.

The chain links TRBV5-5 to TRBJ2-4, with unresolved D. The V end lost 5 bases, the J end lost 1 base, and 13 bases lay between the germline ends. The CDR3 is made up of 15 amino acids. Germline V gives CDR1 SGHKS, CDR2 YYEKEE (reference sequence). The CDR3 region is CASSSLGDAKNIQYF. In DNA, the CDR3 is TGTGCCAGCAGTTCCCTAGGCGATGCCAAAAACATTCAGTACTTC.

The chain combines TRBV30 with TRBJ1-6; D is unclear. V shed 0 bases and J shed 4 bases, with 7 bases lying between them. CDR1 is GTSNPN, CDR2 SVGIG, per germline (reference sequence). The CDR3 is made up of 14 amino acids. In DNA form, the CDR3 reads TGTGCCTGGAGTGTAACCGGTTATAATTCACCCCTCCACTTT. The encoded protein is CAWSVTGYNSPLHF.

The V and J genes are TRBV19 and TRBJ1-3; D not resolved. CDR1 and CDR2 (germline): LNHDA, SQIVND (reference sequence). V lost 5 bases and J 0 bases, leaving 11 bases between the germline ends. The CDR3 covers 15 residues. For the CDR3, the DNA is TGTGCCAGTAGTTCCCGGTGGGCCTCTGGAAACACCATATATTTT. Amino acids: CASSSRWASGNTIYF.

The chain has TRBV6-1 and TRBJ1-2; D is ambiguous. The V end lost 0 bases, the J end lost 7 bases, and 15 bases lay between the germline ends. CDR1 is MNHNS, CDR2 SASEGT, per germline. There are 15 residues in the CDR3. The CDR3: CASSEASNRPSGYTF. In nucleotides, the CDR3 is TGTGCCAGCAGTGAAGCTTCAAACAGACCCTCTGGCTACACCTTC.

The chain is built from TRBV11-3 and TRBJ1-5; tentatively, D is TRBD1 (5 bases). Germline assignment: CDR1 SGHNT and CDR2 YENEEA. Trimming took off 5 bases at V and 1 base at J, with 9 bases between the two ends. The CDR3 runs 14 residues. CDR3 nucleotide sequence: TGTGCCAGCAGCCGTCAGGGAAGCAATCAGCCCCAGCATTTT. Amino acids: CASSRQGSNQPQHF.

This chain links TRBV30 with TRBJ1-5, with D perhaps matching TRBD1 (6 bases). V lost 3 bases, J lost 4 bases, and 10 bases lay in between. The CDR3 loop spans 13 amino acids. Germline lookup yields CDR1 GTSNPN and CDR2 SVGIG (reference sequence). The CDR3 bases are TGTGCCTGGAGCCAGGGGAATAATCAGCCCCAGCATTTT. Translation gives CAWSQGNNQPQHF.

V gene TRBV11-1 combines with J gene TRBJ1-6; D call uncertain. V lost 3 bases and J 0 bases, leaving 9 bases between the germline ends. The germline V gene has CDR1 SGHAT and CDR2 FQDESV (reference sequence). The CDR3 loop spans 16 amino acids. The CDR3 reads CASSFHESSYNSPLHF. CDR3 nucleotide sequence: TGTGCCAGCAGCTTCCATGAGAGCTCCTATAATTCACCCCTCCACTTT.

V and J are TRBV6-5 and TRBJ1-5, with a weak D call TRBD1 (5 bases). The CDR3 sequence is 14 residues long. CDR1 is MNHEY, CDR2 SVGAGI, per germline. Trimming stripped 4 bases from V and 2 bases from J, with 9 bases between. The chain's CDR3 is CASSSGIGNQPQHF. The CDR3 bases are TGTGCCAGCAGTTCAGGGATCGGCAATCAGCCCCAGCATTTT.